This TCR beta chain was found in a study of beta chain features in type 1 diabetes. Every isolated RNA sample was fully reverse transcribed, so sequencing captured expressed TCRB transcripts. The method was immunoSEQ multiplex PCR; TCRdb's version includes in-frame clones alone and lacks a portion of them. The profile shows about 53,000 clones, under 75% of them singletons. Findings and caveats of the study: Moderate yet significant TCRB CDR3 shortening was seen in Type 1 diabetes patients in all four CD4+ subsets.

On this clone itself: The antigen is unknown.

The source of this sequence is a woman aged 25 to 39 with type 1 diabetes. Sample: stem cell memory CD4+ T cells from blood.

The CDR3 protein is CASSPRTSGRAARYEQYF. For the CDR3, the DNA is TGTGCCAGCTCACCACGGACTAGCGGGAGGGCCGCCCGGTACGAGCAGTACTTC. The chain links TRBV18 to TRBJ2-7, with TRBD2 identical over 15 bases. This CDR3 is built from 18 residues. J was trimmed by 4 bases and V by 1 base; bases with no gene match: 8. Germline V CDR1 and CDR2: KGHSH, LQKENI. The full variable domain, completed using reference TRBV18 and TRBJ2-7, is NAGVMQNPRHLVRRRGQEARLRCSPMKGHSHVYWYRQLPEEGLKFMVYLQKENIIDESGMPKERFSAEFPKEGPSILRIQQVVRGDSAAYFCASSPRTSGRAARYEQYFGPGTRLTVT.